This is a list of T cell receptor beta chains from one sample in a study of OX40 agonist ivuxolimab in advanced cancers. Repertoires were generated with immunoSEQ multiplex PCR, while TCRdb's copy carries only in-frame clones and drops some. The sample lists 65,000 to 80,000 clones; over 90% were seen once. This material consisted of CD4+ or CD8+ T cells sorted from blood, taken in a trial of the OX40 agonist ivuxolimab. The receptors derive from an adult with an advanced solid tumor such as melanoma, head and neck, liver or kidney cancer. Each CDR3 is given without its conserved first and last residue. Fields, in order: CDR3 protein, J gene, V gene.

cdr3_aa: ASSEGGSPLH; j_call: TRBJ1-6; v_call: TRBV10-1
cdr3_aa: ASTPRGLGWDNEQF; j_call: TRBJ2-1; v_call: TRBV27
cdr3_aa: ATSRQGAYEQY; j_call: TRBJ2-7; v_call: TRBV6-5
cdr3_aa: ASSYSGQIYNEQF; j_call: TRBJ2-1; v_call: TRBV6-5
cdr3_aa: ASSYRRAGPEVWQY; j_call: TRBJ2-7; v_call: TRBV6-5
cdr3_aa: SDGNTIY; j_call: TRBJ1-3; v_call: TRBV20-1
cdr3_aa: ASSHQGEGSQF; j_call: TRBJ2-1; v_call: TRBV7-2
cdr3_aa: ASSSDNEQF; j_call: TRBJ2-1; v_call: TRBV9
cdr3_aa: SVEDGSGGYEQY; j_call: TRBJ2-7; v_call: TRBV29-1
cdr3_aa: ASSSATVTHQETQY; j_call: TRBJ2-5; v_call: TRBV5-1
cdr3_aa: ASSLVSYNEQF; j_call: TRBJ2-1; v_call: TRBV6-1
cdr3_aa: ASRGKGMNTEAF; j_call: TRBJ1-1; v_call: TRBV27
cdr3_aa: ASSVGGDSYEQY; j_call: TRBJ2-7; v_call: TRBV9
cdr3_aa: ATTPTAGSTDTQY; j_call: TRBJ2-3; v_call: TRBV6-5
cdr3_aa: AGSRGGARETQY; j_call: TRBJ2-5; v_call: TRBV7-2
cdr3_aa: ASSLFVDREVDEQF; j_call: TRBJ2-1; v_call: TRBV4-1
cdr3_aa: ASSQEGGYGYT; j_call: TRBJ1-2; v_call: TRBV4-3
cdr3_aa: ASSNSGTANTEAF; j_call: TRBJ1-1; v_call: TRBV6-6
cdr3_aa: ASSLGRAEQY; j_call: TRBJ2-7; v_call: TRBV13
cdr3_aa: ASSGPRRSNGELF; j_call: TRBJ2-2; v_call: TRBV25-1
cdr3_aa: ASSLAGRETQY; j_call: TRBJ2-5; v_call: TRBV5-6
cdr3_aa: ASSWFGVTEAF; j_call: TRBJ1-1; v_call: TRBV5-8
cdr3_aa: ASSRTGGAADTQY; j_call: TRBJ2-3; v_call: TRBV7-3
cdr3_aa: SVSGRATNEQF; j_call: TRBJ2-1; v_call: TRBV29-1
cdr3_aa: ASSLTTLGTDTQY; j_call: TRBJ2-3; v_call: TRBV7-2
cdr3_aa: ASSHFLSGVGETQY; j_call: TRBJ2-5; v_call: TRBV4-3
cdr3_aa: ASSGGGLYEQY; j_call: TRBJ2-7; v_call: TRBV27
cdr3_aa: ASADAGQETQY; j_call: TRBJ2-5; v_call: TRBV6-4
cdr3_aa: ASSLVLRGVTRVTGELF; j_call: TRBJ2-2; v_call: TRBV7-2
cdr3_aa: ASSYSLTANQPQH; j_call: TRBJ1-5; v_call: TRBV6-5
cdr3_aa: ASTEDGPRGTGELF; j_call: TRBJ2-2; v_call: TRBV13
cdr3_aa: ASSSGTSGYEQY; j_call: TRBJ2-7; v_call: TRBV19
cdr3_aa: ASSWGAGIYEQY; j_call: TRBJ2-7; v_call: TRBV19
cdr3_aa: ASSDYSNQPQH; j_call: TRBJ1-5; v_call: TRBV19
cdr3_aa: ASSSRVGGSEAF; j_call: TRBJ1-1; v_call: TRBV11-2
cdr3_aa: ASSLRSSFEQY; j_call: TRBJ2-7; v_call: TRBV27
cdr3_aa: ASSYGQRYEQY; j_call: TRBJ2-7; v_call: TRBV13
cdr3_aa: ASSPRDRGRIANTGELF; j_call: TRBJ2-2; v_call: TRBV11-3
cdr3_aa: ASSVEGHTNTEAF; j_call: TRBJ1-1; v_call: TRBV9
cdr3_aa: SAPAYGEQF; j_call: TRBJ2-1; v_call: TRBV20-1
cdr3_aa: AWRWTGGNTGELF; j_call: TRBJ2-2; v_call: TRBV30
cdr3_aa: ASSKGAVNTEAF; j_call: TRBJ1-1; v_call: TRBV5-4
cdr3_aa: ASSPRGRGNWETQY; j_call: TRBJ2-5; v_call: TRBV18
cdr3_aa: ASRSAGDGVAF; j_call: TRBJ1-1; v_call: TRBV14
cdr3_aa: ASSLTQNPSAENYGYT; j_call: TRBJ1-2; v_call: TRBV27
cdr3_aa: AWSVDLANQPQH; j_call: TRBJ1-5; v_call: TRBV30
cdr3_aa: ASSPTPGVEQY; j_call: TRBJ2-7; v_call: TRBV19
cdr3_aa: ASRTGTKPSYEQY; j_call: TRBJ2-7; v_call: TRBV27
cdr3_aa: ASSPRQGANNEQF; j_call: TRBJ2-1; v_call: TRBV7-9
cdr3_aa: ASSFKGTEAF; j_call: TRBJ1-1; v_call: TRBV7-2
cdr3_aa: ASSLRARAYEQY; j_call: TRBJ2-7; v_call: TRBV27
cdr3_aa: ATSTGQINEKLF; j_call: TRBJ1-4; v_call: TRBV15
cdr3_aa: ASSHTSGVYNEQF; j_call: TRBJ2-1; v_call: TRBV25-1
cdr3_aa: ASTPKSGGVYGYT; j_call: TRBJ1-2; v_call: TRBV27